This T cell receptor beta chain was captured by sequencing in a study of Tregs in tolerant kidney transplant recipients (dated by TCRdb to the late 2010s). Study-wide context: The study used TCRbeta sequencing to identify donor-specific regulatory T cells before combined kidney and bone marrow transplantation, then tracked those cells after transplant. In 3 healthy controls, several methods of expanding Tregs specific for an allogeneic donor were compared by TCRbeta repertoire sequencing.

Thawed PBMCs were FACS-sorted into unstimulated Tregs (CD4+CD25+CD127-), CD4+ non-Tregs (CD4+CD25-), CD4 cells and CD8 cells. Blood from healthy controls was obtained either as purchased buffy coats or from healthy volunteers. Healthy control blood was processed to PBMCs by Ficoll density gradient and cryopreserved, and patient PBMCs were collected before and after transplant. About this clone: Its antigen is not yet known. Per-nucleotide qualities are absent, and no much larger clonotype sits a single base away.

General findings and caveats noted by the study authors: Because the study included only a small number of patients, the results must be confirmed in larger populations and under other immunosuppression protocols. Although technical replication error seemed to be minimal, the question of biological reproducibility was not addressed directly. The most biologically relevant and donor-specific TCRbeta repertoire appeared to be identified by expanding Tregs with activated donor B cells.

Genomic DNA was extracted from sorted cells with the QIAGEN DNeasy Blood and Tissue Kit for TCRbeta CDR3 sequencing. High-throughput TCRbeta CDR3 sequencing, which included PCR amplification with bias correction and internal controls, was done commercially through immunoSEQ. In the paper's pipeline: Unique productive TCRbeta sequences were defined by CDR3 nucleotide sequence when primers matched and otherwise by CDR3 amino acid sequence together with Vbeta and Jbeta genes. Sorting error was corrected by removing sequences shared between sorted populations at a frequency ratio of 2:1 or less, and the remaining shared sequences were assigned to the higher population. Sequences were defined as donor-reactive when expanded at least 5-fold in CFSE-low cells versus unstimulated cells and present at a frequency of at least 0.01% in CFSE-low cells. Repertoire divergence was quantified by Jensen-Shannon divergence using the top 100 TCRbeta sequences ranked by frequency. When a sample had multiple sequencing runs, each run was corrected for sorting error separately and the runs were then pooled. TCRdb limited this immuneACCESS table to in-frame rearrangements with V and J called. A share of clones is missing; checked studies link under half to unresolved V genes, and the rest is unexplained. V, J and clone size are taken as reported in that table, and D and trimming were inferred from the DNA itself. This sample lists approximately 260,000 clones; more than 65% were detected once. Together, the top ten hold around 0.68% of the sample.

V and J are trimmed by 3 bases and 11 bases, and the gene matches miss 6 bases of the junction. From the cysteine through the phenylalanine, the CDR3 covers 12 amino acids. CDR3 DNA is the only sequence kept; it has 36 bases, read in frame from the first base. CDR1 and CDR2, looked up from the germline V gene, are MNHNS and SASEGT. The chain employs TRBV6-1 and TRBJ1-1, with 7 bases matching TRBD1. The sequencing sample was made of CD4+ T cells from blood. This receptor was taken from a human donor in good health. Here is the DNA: TGTGCCAGCAGTGAGAACAGGGGATTGGCTTTCTTT. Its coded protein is CASSENRGLAFF.